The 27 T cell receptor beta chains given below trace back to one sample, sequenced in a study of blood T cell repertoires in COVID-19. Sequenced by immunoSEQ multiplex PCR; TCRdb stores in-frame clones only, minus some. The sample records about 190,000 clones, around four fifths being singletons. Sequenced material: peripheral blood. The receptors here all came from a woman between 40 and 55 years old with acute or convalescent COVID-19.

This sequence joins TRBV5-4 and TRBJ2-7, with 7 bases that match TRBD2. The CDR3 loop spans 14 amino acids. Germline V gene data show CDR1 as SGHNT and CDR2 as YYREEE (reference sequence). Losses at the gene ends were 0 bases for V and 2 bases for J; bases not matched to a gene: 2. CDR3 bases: TGTGCCAGCAGCTTGGCTAGCGGACCCTACGAGCAGTACTTC. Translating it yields CASSLASGPYEQYF.

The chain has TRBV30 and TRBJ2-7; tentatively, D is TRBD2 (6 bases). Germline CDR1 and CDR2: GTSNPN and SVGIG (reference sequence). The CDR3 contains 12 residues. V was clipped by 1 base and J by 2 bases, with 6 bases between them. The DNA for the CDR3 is TGTGCCTGGAGTGCGGGGGCCTACGAGCAGTACTTC. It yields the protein CAWSAGAYEQYF.

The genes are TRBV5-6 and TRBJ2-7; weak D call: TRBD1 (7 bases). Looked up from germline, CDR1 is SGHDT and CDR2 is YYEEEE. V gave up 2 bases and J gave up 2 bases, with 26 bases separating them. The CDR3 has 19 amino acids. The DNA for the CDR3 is TGTGCCAGCAGCTTAGGTCCCCCCCCCTCGACAGGGACTCCCTACGAGCAGTACTTC. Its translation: CASSLGPPPSTGTPYEQYF.

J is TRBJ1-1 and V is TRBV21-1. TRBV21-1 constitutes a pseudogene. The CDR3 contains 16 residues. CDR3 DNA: TGTGCCAGCACCACCCGGGGAAGGGCCTTGAACACTGAAGCTTTCTTT. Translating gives CASTTRGRALNTEAFF.

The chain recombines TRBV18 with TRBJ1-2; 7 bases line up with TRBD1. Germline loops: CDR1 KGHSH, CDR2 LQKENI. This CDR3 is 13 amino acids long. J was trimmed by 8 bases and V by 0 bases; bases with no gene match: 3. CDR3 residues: CASSPPGQEGYTF. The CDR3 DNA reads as TGTGCCAGCTCACCACCCGGACAGGAAGGCTACACCTTC.

The CDR3 loop is CASSFRQSYGYTF. In DNA form, the CDR3 reads TGTGCCAGCAGTTTTAGACAGAGCTATGGCTACACCTTC. This chain links TRBV27 with TRBJ1-2, with D tentatively TRBD1 (5 bases). V lost 3 bases, J lost 4 bases, and 9 bases lay in between. The CDR3 runs 13 residues. Per germline, CDR1 MNHEY and CDR2 SMNVEV (reference sequence).

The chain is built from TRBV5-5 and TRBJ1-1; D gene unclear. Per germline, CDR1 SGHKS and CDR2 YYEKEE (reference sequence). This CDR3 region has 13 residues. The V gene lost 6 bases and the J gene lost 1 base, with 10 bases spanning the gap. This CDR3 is CASTAHRNTEAFF. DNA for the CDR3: TGTGCCAGCACCGCACACCGGAACACTGAAGCTTTCTTT.

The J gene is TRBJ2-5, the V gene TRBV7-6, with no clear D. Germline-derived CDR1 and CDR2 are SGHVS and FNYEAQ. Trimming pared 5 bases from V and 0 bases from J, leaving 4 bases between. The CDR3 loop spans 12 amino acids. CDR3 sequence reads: CASSPYQETQYF. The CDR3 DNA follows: TGTGCCAGCAGCCCGTACCAAGAGACCCAGTACTTC.

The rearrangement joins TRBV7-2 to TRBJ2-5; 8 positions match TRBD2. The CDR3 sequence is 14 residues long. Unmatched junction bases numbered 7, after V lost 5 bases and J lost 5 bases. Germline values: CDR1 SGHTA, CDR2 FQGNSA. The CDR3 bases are TGTGCCAGCAGCGCTGGGACTAGTTGGGAGACCCAGTACTTC. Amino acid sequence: CASSAGTSWETQYF.

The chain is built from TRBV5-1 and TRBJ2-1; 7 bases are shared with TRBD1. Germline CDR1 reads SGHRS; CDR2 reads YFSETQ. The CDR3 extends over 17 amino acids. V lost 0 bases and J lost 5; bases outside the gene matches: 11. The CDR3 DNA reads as TGCGCCAGCAGCTTGGTCTTCCTACAGGGGATAAACAATGAGCAGTTCTTC. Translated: CASSLVFLQGINNEQFF. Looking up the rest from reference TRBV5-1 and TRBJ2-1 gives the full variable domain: KAGVTQTPRYLIKTRGQQVTLSCSPISGHRSVSWYQQTPGQGLQFLFEYFSETQRNKGNFPGRFSGRQFSNSRSEMNVSTLELGDSALYLCASSLVFLQGINNEQFFGPGTRLTVL.

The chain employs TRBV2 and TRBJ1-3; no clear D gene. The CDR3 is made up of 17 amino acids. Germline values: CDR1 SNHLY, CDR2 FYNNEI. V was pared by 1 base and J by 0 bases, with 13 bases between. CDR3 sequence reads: CASSEGPPDSSGNTIYF. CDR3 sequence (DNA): TGTGCCAGCAGTGAAGGCCCACCAGACTCCTCTGGAAACACCATATATTTT. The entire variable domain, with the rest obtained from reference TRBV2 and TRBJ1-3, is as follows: EPEVTQTPSHQVTQMGQEVILRCVPISNHLYFYWYRQILGQKVEFLVSFYNNEISEKSEIFDDQFSVERPDGSNFTLKIRSTKLEDSAMYFCASSEGPPDSSGNTIYFGEGSWLTVV.

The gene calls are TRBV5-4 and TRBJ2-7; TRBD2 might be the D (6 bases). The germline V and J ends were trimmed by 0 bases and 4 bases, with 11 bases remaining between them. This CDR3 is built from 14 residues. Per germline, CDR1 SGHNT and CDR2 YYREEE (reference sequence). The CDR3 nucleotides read TGTGCCAGCAGCTTGGTTGGAGGGAATTACGAGCAGTACTTC. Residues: CASSLVGGNYEQYF.

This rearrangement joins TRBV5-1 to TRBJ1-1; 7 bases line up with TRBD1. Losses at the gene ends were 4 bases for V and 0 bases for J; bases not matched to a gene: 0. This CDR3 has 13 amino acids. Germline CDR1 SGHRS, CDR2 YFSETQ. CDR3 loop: CASSQGVNTEAFF. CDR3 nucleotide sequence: TGCGCCAGCAGCCAGGGGGTGAACACTGAAGCTTTCTTT. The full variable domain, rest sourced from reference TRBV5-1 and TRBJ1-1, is KAGVTQTPRYLIKTRGQQVTLSCSPISGHRSVSWYQQTPGQGLQFLFEYFSETQRNKGNFPGRFSGRQFSNSRSEMNVSTLELGDSALYLCASSQGVNTEAFFGQGTRLTVV.

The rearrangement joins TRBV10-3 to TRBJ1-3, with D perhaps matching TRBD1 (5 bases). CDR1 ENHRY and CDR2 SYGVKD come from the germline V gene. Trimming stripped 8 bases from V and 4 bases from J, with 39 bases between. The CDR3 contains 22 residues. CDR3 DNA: TGTGCCATCGCCGATCGGGGGAGGTGTCGAGCGGTGAGAGGTGAGAAAGGAAACACCATATATTTT. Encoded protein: CAIADRGRCRAVRGEKGNTIYF.

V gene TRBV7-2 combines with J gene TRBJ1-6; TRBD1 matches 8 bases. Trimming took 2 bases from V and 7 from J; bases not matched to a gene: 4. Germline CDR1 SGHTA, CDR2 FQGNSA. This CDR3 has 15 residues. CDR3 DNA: TGTGCCAGCAGCTTATTGGACAGGGTAAATTCACCCCTCCACTTT. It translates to CASSLLDRVNSPLHF.

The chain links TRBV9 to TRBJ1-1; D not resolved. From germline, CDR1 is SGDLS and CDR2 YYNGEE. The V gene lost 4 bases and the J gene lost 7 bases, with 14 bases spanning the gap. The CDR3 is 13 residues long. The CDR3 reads CASSPVPRGEAFF. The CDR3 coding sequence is TGTGCCAGCAGCCCGGTCCCCCGGGGTGAAGCTTTCTTT.

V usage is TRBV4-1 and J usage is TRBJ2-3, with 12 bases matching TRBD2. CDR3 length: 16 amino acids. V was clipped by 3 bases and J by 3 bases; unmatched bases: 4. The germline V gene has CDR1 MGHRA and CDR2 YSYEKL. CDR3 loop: CASSQTGLAGTDTQYF. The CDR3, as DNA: TGCGCCAGCAGCCAGACCGGACTAGCGGGGACAGATACGCAGTATTTT.

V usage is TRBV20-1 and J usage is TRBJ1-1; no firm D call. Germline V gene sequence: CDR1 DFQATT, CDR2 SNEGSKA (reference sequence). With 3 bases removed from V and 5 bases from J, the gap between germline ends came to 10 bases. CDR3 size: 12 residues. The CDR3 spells CSASPGYTEAFF. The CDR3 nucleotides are TGCAGTGCTAGTCCAGGATATACTGAAGCTTTCTTT.

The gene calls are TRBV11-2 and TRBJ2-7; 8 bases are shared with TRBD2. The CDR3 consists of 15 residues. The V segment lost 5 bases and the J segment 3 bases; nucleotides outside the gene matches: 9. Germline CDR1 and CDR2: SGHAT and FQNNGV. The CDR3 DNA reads TGTGCCAGCAGCGGACTAGCCGATGACTTCTACGAGCAGTACTTC. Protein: CASSGLADDFYEQYF.

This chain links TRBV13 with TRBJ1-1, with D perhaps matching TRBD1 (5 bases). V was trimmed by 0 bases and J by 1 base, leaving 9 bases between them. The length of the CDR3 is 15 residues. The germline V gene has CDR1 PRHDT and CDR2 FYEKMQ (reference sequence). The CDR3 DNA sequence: TGTGCCAGCAGCTTAGGAGGACACTCGAACACTGAAGCTTTCTTT. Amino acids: CASSLGGHSNTEAFF.

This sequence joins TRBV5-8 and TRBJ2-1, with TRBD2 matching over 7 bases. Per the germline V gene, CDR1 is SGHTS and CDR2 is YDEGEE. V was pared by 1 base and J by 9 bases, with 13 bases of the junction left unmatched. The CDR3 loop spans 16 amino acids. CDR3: CASSLSRWGGSGEQFF. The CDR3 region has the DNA TGTGCCAGCAGCTTGTCCCGATGGGGCGGGAGTGGTGAGCAGTTCTTC.

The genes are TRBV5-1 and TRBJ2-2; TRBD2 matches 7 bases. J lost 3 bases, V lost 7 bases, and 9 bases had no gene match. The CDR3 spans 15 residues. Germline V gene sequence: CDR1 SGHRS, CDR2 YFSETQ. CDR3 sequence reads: CASALIAGYTGELFF. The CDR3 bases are TGCGCCAGCGCTTTAATAGCGGGCTACACCGGGGAGCTGTTTTTT.

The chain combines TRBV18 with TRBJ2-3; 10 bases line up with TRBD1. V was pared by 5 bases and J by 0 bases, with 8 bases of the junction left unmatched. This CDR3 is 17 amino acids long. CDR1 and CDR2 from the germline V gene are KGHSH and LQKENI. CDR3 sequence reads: CASSTTWDRGSTDTQYF. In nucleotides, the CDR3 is TGTGCCAGCTCAACGACCTGGGACAGGGGAAGCACAGATACGCAGTATTTT. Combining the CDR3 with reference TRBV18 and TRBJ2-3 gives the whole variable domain NAGVMQNPRHLVRRRGQEARLRCSPMKGHSHVYWYRQLPEEGLKFMVYLQKENIIDESGMPKERFSAEFPKEGPSILRIQQVVRGDSAAYFCASSTTWDRGSTDTQYFGPGTRLTVL.

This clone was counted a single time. CDR3 nucleotides: TGTGCCAGCAGTGAAGTCTCGGGGGATCAGCCCCAGCATTTT. Amino acids: CASSEVSGDQPQHF. This chain joins TRBV6-1 and TRBJ1-5; D is perhaps TRBD1 (5 bases). Trimming shortened V by 1 base and J by 5 bases, and 9 bases separated the two germline ends. The CDR3 is 14 amino acids. Germline loops: CDR1 MNHNS, CDR2 SASEGT.

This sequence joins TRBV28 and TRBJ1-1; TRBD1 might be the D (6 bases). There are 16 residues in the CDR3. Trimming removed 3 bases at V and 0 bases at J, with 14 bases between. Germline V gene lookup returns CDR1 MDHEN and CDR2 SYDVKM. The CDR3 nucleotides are TGTGCCAGCAGTTTTAACCAGGGGACCATGAACACTGAAGCTTTCTTT. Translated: CASSFNQGTMNTEAFF.

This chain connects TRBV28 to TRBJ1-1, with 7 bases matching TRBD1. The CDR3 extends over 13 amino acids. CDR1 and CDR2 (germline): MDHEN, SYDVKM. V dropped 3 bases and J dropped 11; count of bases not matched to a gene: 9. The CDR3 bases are TGTGCCAGCAGTTTGGCAGGGGGTCTAGTGGCTTTCTTT. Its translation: CASSLAGGLVAFF.

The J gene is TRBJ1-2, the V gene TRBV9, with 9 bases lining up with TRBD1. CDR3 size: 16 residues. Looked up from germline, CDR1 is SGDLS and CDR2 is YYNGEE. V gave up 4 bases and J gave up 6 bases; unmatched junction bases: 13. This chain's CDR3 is CASSHHGGQGGDGYTF. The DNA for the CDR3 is TGTGCCAGCAGCCACCACGGGGGACAGGGTGGGGATGGCTACACCTTC.